The T cell receptor (beta chain) under discussion was sequenced for a study of T-cell reconstitution after alpha-beta-depleted transplantation in children. Preparation of the TCRbeta library used unique molecular identifiers. Using its own MiXCR run on the PCR reads, TCRdb lists one record per CDR3 protein. Here the sample spans just under 150,000 distinct CDR3 sequences, around 8.5% being singletons. The study, taken as a whole, reports: Alpha-beta T cells about two months after transplant reportedly derived from several hundred expanded graft clones. Recipient T cells and thymic progenitors that survived gave rise to the high TCRbeta diversity observed at day 60 in some patients. Hyperexpanded clones declined; after one year, newly produced T cells mostly supplied diversity.

Ten or more counts support this clonotype. The antigen is unknown. V was shortened by 0 bases and J by 0 bases, with 10 bases between the two germline ends. The CDR3 spans 15 residues. Germline CDR1 and CDR2: SGHRS and YFSETQ. V gene TRBV5-1 combines with J gene TRBJ2-7; no definite D call. This clonotype was sampled from a female patient aged 2-15 years who had a stem cell transplant for congenital amegakaryocytic thrombocytopenia, so the T cells may come from the graft donor. The sample consisted of PBMCs, mostly from graft donor cells, taken 180 days after TCRalphabeta/CD19-depleted stem cell transplant. The CDR3: CASSLAPWPSYEQYF. Written as DNA, the CDR3 is TGCGCCAGCAGCTTGGCGCCTTGGCCCTCCTACGAGCAGTACTTC.